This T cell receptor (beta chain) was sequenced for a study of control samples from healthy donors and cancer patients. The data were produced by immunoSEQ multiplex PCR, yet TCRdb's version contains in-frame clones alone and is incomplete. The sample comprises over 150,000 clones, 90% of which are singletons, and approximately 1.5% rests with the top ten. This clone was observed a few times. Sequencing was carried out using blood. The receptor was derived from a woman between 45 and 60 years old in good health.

This CDR3 reads CASSFGQVNQPQHF. The CDR3 region has the DNA TGTGCCAGCAGCTTCGGACAGGTCAATCAGCCCCAGCATTTT. The chain has TRBV7-9 and TRBJ1-5; 7 positions match TRBD1. Losses at the gene ends were 3 bases for V and 3 bases for J; bases not matched to a gene: 2. The CDR3 loop spans 14 amino acids. Germline V gene lookup returns CDR1 SEHNR and CDR2 FQNEAQ (reference sequence).